This T cell receptor beta chain derives from a study of OX40 agonist ivuxolimab in advanced cancers. About the investigation overall: Ivuxolimab, which targeted the costimulatory receptor OX40 (CD134), was an agonistic, fully human IgG2 monoclonal antibody. Intravenous ivuxolimab was administered to patients every 2 weeks at six dose levels: 0.01, 0.1, 0.3, 1.5, 3 and 10 mg/kg. Of the roughly 52 patients in dose escalation, about 20 had hepatocellular carcinoma, some 15 had melanoma, 9 had renal cell carcinoma and 9 had head and neck cancer. The dose-escalation cohort was about 86% male with a mean age of around 62 years, ranging from roughly 20 to 80. Prior anti-PD-1, anti-PD-L1 or anti-CTLA-4 therapy was permitted, and checkpoint inhibitors had been received by about 44% of dose-escalation patients. Partial responses occurred in three dose-escalation patients, of whom one had hepatocellular carcinoma and two had cutaneous melanoma. The purpose of peripheral TCRbeta sequencing was to test whether ivuxolimab changed TCR sequence diversity and led to clonal T-cell expansion. The paper reports the monotherapy dose-escalation portion (N of about 50 patients) of the phase I ivuxolimab trial. The study at large found these results: The antigen specificity of the peripheral T cells that underwent clonal expansion was not determined. Low levels of normalized T-cell clonal expansion were also seen in some patients who did not respond. In the 0.1-3.0 mg/kg groups, partial responders were among the patients with the lowest normalized peripheral clonal expansion, particularly in CD8+ T cells. After ivuxolimab, expanded clones were on average more numerous among CD8+ T cells than among CD4+ T cells. Clonal expansion of both CD4+ and CD8+ blood T cells was observed from baseline to week 6 at doses 0.1 to 3.0 mg/kg.

Genomic DNA was isolated from the sorted cells so that the TCRbeta CDR3 region could be sequenced. The immunoSEQ Assay was used for sequencing of TCRbeta CDR3 regions. This is the immuneACCESS table as TCRdb keeps it, with only in-frame sequences that have V and J called. A part of the clones is gone; compared with another copy, unresolved V genes explain less than half, and the rest is unexplained. The sample contains 53,000 or so clones, about four fifths of them found a single time. Together, the top ten hold about 4.5% of the sample. The germline V gene gives CDR1 as LGHNT and CDR2 as FRNRAP. V and J are trimmed by 3 bases and 1 base, and the gene matches miss 6 bases of the junction. The CDR3 sequence holds 18 residues, the cysteine and phenylalanine included. Only the CDR3 portion is preserved as DNA: 54 bases, with reading frame beginning at the first base. The trial excluded patients who had a history of autoimmune disease or were on systemic immunosuppression. In every dose cohort, peripheral blood was drawn for TCR sequencing at baseline, cycle 4 day 1, and cycle 7 day 1. The samples were taken from a phase I, first-in-human, multicenter, open-label dose-escalation trial of ivuxolimab. The trial enrolled adults with locally advanced or metastatic head and neck squamous cell, hepatocellular, melanoma or renal cell carcinoma. Before TCR sequencing, CD4+ T cells and CD8+ T cells from peripheral blood were sorted into separate populations.

Comment on this clone: Its antigen has not been determined. Base qualities are not at hand, and no much larger clone is one base apart.

The rearrangement joined TRBV12-5 to TRBJ2-2; 12 junctional bases match TRBD2. This TCR was recovered from an adult with an advanced solid tumor such as melanoma, head and neck, liver or kidney cancer. This sample comprised CD4+ or CD8+ T cells sorted from blood, obtained in a trial of the OX40 agonist ivuxolimab. The nucleotide sequence is given as TGTGCTAGTGGTTTTGCTAGCGGGAGGGCCCAGAACACCGGGGAGCTGTTTTTT. It is translated as CASGFASGRAQNTGELFF.